The clone carrying this T cell receptor beta chain was seen ten or more times. No antigen is known for it. These data are taken from a study of T cell repertoires in aging, cancer and after chemotherapy. Study details: Six age groups, ranging from 30 or younger to 70 or older, included the donors. Roughly 8.8 million TCR reads made up the full dataset. Study observations and caveats: In healthy donors, age-related TCR diversity loss mainly reflected lost richness. Rebound thymic output was suggested by rising median generation probability during chemotherapy in each cancer cohort.

Amplification of TCR beta used genomic DNA extracted from peripheral blood. A mixed TRB-A/B primer pool amplified rearranged TRB by multiplex touch-down PCR. Each CDR3 protein is one row after TCRdb ran MiXCR on the multiplex PCR reads. The sample has 15,000 or so distinct CDR3 sequences, about 20% seen once. This TCR derives from a human donor in good health. The sequenced sample was blood.

Written as DNA, the CDR3 is TGTGCCAGCAGTCGATGGCAGGGCTCACCCCTCCACTTT. Protein product: CASSRWQGSPLHF. This rearrangement joins TRBV6-5 to TRBJ1-6; possible D gene TRBD1, 5 bases. CDR1 is MNHEY, CDR2 SVGAGI, per germline. The CDR3 has 13 residues. V lost 5 bases and J 10 bases, leaving 12 bases between the germline ends.